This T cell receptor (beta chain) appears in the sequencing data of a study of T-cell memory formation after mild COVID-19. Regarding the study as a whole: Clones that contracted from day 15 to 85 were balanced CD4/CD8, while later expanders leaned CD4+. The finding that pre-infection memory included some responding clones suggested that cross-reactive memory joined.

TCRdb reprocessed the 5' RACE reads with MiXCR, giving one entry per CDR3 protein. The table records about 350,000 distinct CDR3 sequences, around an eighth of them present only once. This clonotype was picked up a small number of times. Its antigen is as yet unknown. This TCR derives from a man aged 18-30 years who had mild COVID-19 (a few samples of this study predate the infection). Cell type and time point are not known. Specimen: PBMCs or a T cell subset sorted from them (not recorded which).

The CDR3 region has the DNA TGTGCCAGCAGTTTTCTGGAATCAGCGGGCAATCAGCCCCAGCATTTT. Residues: CASSFLESAGNQPQHF. The rearrangement joins TRBV28 to TRBJ1-5; D not certain. The CDR3 loop spans 16 amino acids. V lost 3 bases, J lost 2 bases, and 14 bases lay in between. Per the germline V gene, CDR1 is MDHEN and CDR2 is SYDVKM.